This TCR beta chain derives from a study of monozygotic twins with inflammatory bowel disease. The CDR3 has 16 residues. Per the germline V gene, CDR1 is MNHEY and CDR2 is SVGEGT. From the 5' RACE reads, TCRdb lists one entry per CDR3 protein and no DNA. The sample holds around 410,000 distinct CDR3 sequences. Sequencing was carried out using blood. The origin of this receptor is a human donor with ulcerative colitis or Crohn's disease, or a healthy co-twin of an affected twin (not recorded which). The chain recombines TRBV6-2 or TRBV6-3 with TRBJ2-7; TCRdb proposes TRBD2, but this gene call is untestable without DNA. This chain's CDR3 is CASSYSGTSGRNEQYF.